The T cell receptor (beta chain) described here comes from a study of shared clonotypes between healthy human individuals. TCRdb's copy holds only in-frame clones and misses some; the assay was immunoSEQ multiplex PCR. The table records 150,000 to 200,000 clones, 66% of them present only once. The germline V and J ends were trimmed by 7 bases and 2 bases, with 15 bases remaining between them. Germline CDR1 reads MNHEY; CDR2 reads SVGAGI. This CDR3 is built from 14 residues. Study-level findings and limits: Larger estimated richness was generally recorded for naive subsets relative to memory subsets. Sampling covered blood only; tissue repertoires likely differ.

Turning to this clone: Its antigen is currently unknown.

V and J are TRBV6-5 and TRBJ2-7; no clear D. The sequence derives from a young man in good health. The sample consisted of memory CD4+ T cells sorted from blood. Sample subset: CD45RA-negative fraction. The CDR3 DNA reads TGTGCCAGCAATTCGTACGGAGTACCCTACGAGCAGTACTTC. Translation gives CASNSYGVPYEQYF.